The 21 T cell receptor beta chains presented below share a single source sample, sequenced in a study of somatic mutations in cytotoxic T cells in rheumatoid arthritis. Method: immunoSEQ multiplex PCR; TCRdb's copy keeps in-frame clones and lacks some. Among 35,000 to 45,000 clones listed, 84% were seen once. Sequenced sample: CD8+ T cells sorted from blood. The receptors stem from a man aged 35 to 55 in good health.

The CDR3 here is CASSLARDGEQYF. The CDR3 DNA reads TGTGCCAGCAGCTTAGCTAGAGATGGCGAGCAGTACTTC. This rearrangement joins TRBV13 to TRBJ2-7; no reliable D call. The CDR3 loop spans 13 amino acids. V was pared by 1 base and J by 6 bases, with 10 bases between. Germline CDR1 PRHDT, CDR2 FYEKMQ (reference sequence). Based on the CDR3 plus reference TRBV13 and TRBJ2-7, the full variable domain is AAGVIQSPRHLIKEKRETATLKCYPIPRHDTVYWYQQGPGQDPQFLISFYEKMQSDKGSIPDRFSAQQFSDYHSELNMSSLELGDSALYFCASSLARDGEQYFGPGTRLTVT.

The rearrangement uses TRBV11-2 and TRBJ2-2; no reliable D call. There are 11 residues in the CDR3. V dropped 3 bases and J dropped 6 bases, with 2 bases sitting between them. Germline V gene data show CDR1 as SGHAT and CDR2 as FQNNGV. In DNA form, the CDR3 reads TGTGCCAGCAGCTTCCCCGGGGAGCTGTTTTTT. Protein: CASSFPGELFF. Full variable domain (remainder filled in from reference TRBV11-2 and TRBJ2-2): EAGVAQSPRYKIIEKRQSVAFWCNPISGHATLYWYQQILGQGPKLLIQFQNNGVVDDSQLPKDRFSAERLKGVDSTLKIQPAKLEDSAVYLCASSFPGELFFGEGSRLTVL.

The genes are TRBV21-1 and TRBJ2-5; whether TRBD2, the table's D call, matches the DNA was not checked. TRBV21-1 is a recognized pseudogene. CDR3 size: 15 residues. Written as DNA, the CDR3 is TGTGCCAGCAGCAAAGAAAGGACTGTGGGGGAGACCCAGTACTTC. Amino acid sequence: CASSKERTVGETQYF.

The chain employs TRBV7-9 and TRBJ2-2; D may correspond to TRBD1 or TRBD2 (5 bases each). With 7 bases removed from V and 7 bases from J, the gap between germline ends came to 19 bases. The CDR3 extends over 15 amino acids. The germline gives CDR1 SEHNR, CDR2 FQNEAQ (reference sequence). The CDR3 sequence: CASNIGVGEIGELFF. DNA for the CDR3: TGTGCCAGCAACATTGGGGTGGGGGAGATCGGGGAGCTGTTTTTT.

The gene calls are TRBV6-5 and TRBJ1-1, with TRBD1 as a possible D gene (5 bases). From germline, CDR1 is MNHEY and CDR2 SVGAGI. V lost 2 bases, J lost 5 bases, and 9 bases lay in between. The CDR3 is made up of 13 amino acids. This CDR3 reads CASSYGRATEAFF. In DNA form, the CDR3 reads TGTGCCAGCAGTTACGGCAGGGCAACTGAAGCTTTCTTT.

The CDR3 spells CATSKGQGYEQYF. CDR3 bases: TGTGCCACCAGCAAAGGCCAGGGTTACGAGCAGTACTTC. This chain connects TRBV15 to TRBJ2-7; TRBD1 might be the D (5 bases). The V end lost 4 bases, the J end lost 4 bases, and 11 bases lay between the germline ends. CDR1 and CDR2 (germline): LNHNV, YYDKDF (reference sequence). The CDR3 covers 13 residues. Together with reference TRBV15 and TRBJ2-7, the CDR3 gives the full variable domain: DAMVIQNPRYQVTQFGKPVTLSCSQTLNHNVMYWYQQKSSQAPKLLFHYYDKDFNNEADTPDNFQSRRPNTSFCFLDIRSPGLGDTAMYLCATSKGQGYEQYFGPGTRLTVT.

V is TRBV18 and J is TRBJ1-1; TRBD1 agrees at 7 bases. The CDR3 covers 12 residues. Trimming cost V 4 bases and J 11 bases; bases outside gene matches: 7. Germline V gene lookup returns CDR1 KGHSH and CDR2 LQKENI. CDR3: CASSRTGVGAFF. CDR3 coding DNA: TGTGCCAGCTCACGAACAGGGGTTGGGGCTTTCTTT.

The rearrangement uses TRBV5-1 and TRBJ2-7, with D tentatively TRBD1 (6 bases). V was pared by 0 bases and J by 2 bases, with 15 bases between. The CDR3 runs 16 residues. Per the germline V gene, CDR1 is SGHRS and CDR2 is YFSETQ. CDR3 DNA: TGCGCCAGCAGCTTGGCCAGGGACAAGGACCCCTACGAGCAGTACTTC. Encoded protein: CASSLARDKDPYEQYF. The complete variable domain, with remaining parts taken from reference TRBV5-1 and TRBJ2-7, reads KAGVTQTPRYLIKTRGQQVTLSCSPISGHRSVSWYQQTPGQGLQFLFEYFSETQRNKGNFPGRFSGRQFSNSRSEMNVSTLELGDSALYLCASSLARDKDPYEQYFGPGTRLTVT.

V and J are TRBV9 and TRBJ2-7, with 9 bases matching TRBD1. V dropped 0 bases and J dropped 3; count of bases not matched to a gene: 4. This CDR3 spans 15 amino acids. CDR1 SGDLS and CDR2 YYNGEE come from the germline V gene. The CDR3 reads CASSVGDRVYYEQYF. CDR3 nucleotides: TGTGCCAGCAGCGTAGGGGACAGGGTCTACTACGAGCAGTACTTC.

This rearrangement joins TRBV6-5 to TRBJ2-1; TRBD2 matches at 9 bases. CDR1 is MNHEY and CDR2 is SVGAGI in the germline V gene. J was trimmed by 0 bases and V by 5 bases; bases with no gene match: 2. This CDR3 spans 15 amino acids. The chain's CDR3 is CASSATSGSYNEQFF. The CDR3 bases are TGTGCCAGCAGTGCGACTAGCGGCTCCTACAATGAGCAGTTCTTC.

The chain couples TRBV6-7 to TRBJ2-1; TRBD2 aligns across 8 bases. TRBV6-7 qualifies as an ORF whose function is uncertain. The J segment lost 5 bases and the V segment lost 2 bases, leaving 14 bases of the junction unmatched. The CDR3 runs to 18 residues. The CDR3 spells CASSYPADISGIDNEQFF. The CDR3 DNA reads TGTGCCAGCAGTTACCCGGCCGATATTAGCGGGATCGACAATGAGCAGTTCTTC.

This chain joins TRBV6-6 and TRBJ2-2; D may be TRBD1 (7 bases). Germline V CDR1 and CDR2: MNHNY, SVGAGI (reference sequence). The CDR3 consists of 15 residues. The ends were cut back, 0 bases at V and 5 bases at J, with 10 bases in the middle. The CDR3 here is CASSYSAGGTGELFF. In DNA, the CDR3 is TGTGCCAGCAGTTACTCGGCAGGGGGGACCGGGGAGCTGTTTTTT.

This chain connects TRBV5-1 to TRBJ2-1; D possibly corresponds to TRBD1 (6 bases). V was clipped by 6 bases and J by 10 bases, with 17 bases between them. Germline CDR1 SGHRS, CDR2 YFSETQ. The CDR3 is made up of 13 amino acids. The DNA of the CDR3 is TGCGCCAGCAAGGACCACAGGGCGACCGAGCAGTTCTTC. Protein: CASKDHRATEQFF.

The J gene is TRBJ1-3, the V gene TRBV2; D gene uncertain. The germline V gene has CDR1 SNHLY and CDR2 FYNNEI. The CDR3 is made up of 15 amino acids. The V gene lost 9 bases and the J gene lost 0 bases, with 15 bases spanning the gap. The CDR3: CARDTREGSGNTIYF. The CDR3 coding sequence is TGTGCCAGAGATACTAGGGAGGGCTCTGGAAACACCATATATTTT.

The rearrangement uses TRBV28 and TRBJ2-5, with 8 bases matching TRBD1. Germline CDR1 reads MDHEN; CDR2 reads SYDVKM. The junction had 13 bases not matched to a gene; V was cut back by 5 bases and J by 5 bases. The CDR3 is 16 amino acids. CDR3 DNA sequence: TGTGCCAGCAGTCCACCACGCTTCGACAGGGGTGAGACCCAGTACTTC. Residues: CASSPPRFDRGETQYF.

The chain employs TRBV10-3 and TRBJ2-3, with D perhaps being TRBD1 or TRBD2 (5 bases each). The germline gives CDR1 ENHRY, CDR2 SYGVKD. V shed 1 base and J shed 1 base, with 9 bases lying between them. This CDR3 region has 15 residues. The CDR3 reads CAISELGDGTDTQYF. The CDR3 DNA is TGTGCCATCAGTGAGTTGGGGGACGGCACAGATACGCAGTATTTT.

The genes are TRBV14 and TRBJ2-7; TRBD2 is a possible D gene (7 bases). Germline loops: CDR1 SGHDN, CDR2 FVKESK. This CDR3 has 15 residues. Trimming left V 0 bases short and J 5 bases short, with 14 bases between. CDR3 residues: CASSQEGGLLDEQYF. The CDR3, as DNA: TGTGCCAGCAGCCAAGAGGGGGGGCTCCTGGACGAGCAGTACTTC.

V and J are TRBV30 and TRBJ1-4; D possibly corresponds to TRBD1 (5 bases). Germline V lookup: CDR1 GTSNPN, CDR2 SVGIG (reference sequence). The CDR3 is 15 amino acids. The germline V and J ends were trimmed by 5 bases and 5 bases, with 18 bases remaining between them. CDR3 nucleotide sequence: TGTGCCTGGGAGAAGATGGGGGTTAGAAATGAAAAACTGTTTTTT. It is translated as CAWEKMGVRNEKLFF.

The rearrangement uses TRBV29-1 and TRBJ1-2; D is ambiguous. Trimming removed 3 bases at V and 2 bases at J, with 7 bases between. This CDR3 contains 12 residues. Germline loops: CDR1 SQVTM, CDR2 ANQGSEA. CDR3 coding DNA: TGCAGCGTTGAGTCCGGGAACTATGGCTACACCTTC. The encoded protein is CSVESGNYGYTF.

The chain uses TRBV11-2 and TRBJ1-2; 8 nucleotides align to TRBD1. The CDR3 contains 15 residues. Looked up from germline, CDR1 is SGHAT and CDR2 is FQNNGV. Losses at the gene ends were 5 bases for V and 4 bases for J; bases not matched to a gene: 9. This CDR3 reads CASSPPSRGPYGYTF. Written as DNA, the CDR3 is TGTGCCAGCAGCCCACCCTCCAGGGGGCCCTATGGCTACACCTTC. The full variable domain, rest sourced from reference TRBV11-2 and TRBJ1-2, is EAGVAQSPRYKIIEKRQSVAFWCNPISGHATLYWYQQILGQGPKLLIQFQNNGVVDDSQLPKDRFSAERLKGVDSTLKIQPAKLEDSAVYLCASSPPSRGPYGYTFGSGTRLTVV.

The chain has TRBV27 and TRBJ1-1; 9 bases align to TRBD1. Germline loops: CDR1 MNHEY, CDR2 SMNVEV (reference sequence). The V and J ends lost 5 bases and 6 bases, in that order; junction bases with no gene match: 7. The CDR3 runs to 14 residues. The CDR3 spells CASSAGTGNAEAFF. CDR3 in DNA: TGTGCCAGCAGTGCCGGGACAGGGAATGCTGAAGCTTTCTTT.